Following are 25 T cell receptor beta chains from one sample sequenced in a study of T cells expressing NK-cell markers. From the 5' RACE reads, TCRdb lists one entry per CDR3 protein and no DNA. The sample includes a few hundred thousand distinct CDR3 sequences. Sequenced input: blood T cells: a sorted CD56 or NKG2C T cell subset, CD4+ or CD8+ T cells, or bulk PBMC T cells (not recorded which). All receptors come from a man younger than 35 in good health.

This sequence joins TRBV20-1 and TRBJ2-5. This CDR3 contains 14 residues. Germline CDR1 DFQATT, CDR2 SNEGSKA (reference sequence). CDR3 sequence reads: CSAPYTEKQETQYF.

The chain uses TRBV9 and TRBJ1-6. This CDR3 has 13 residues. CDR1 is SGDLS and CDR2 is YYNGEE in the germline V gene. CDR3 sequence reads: CASSDVYNSPLHF.

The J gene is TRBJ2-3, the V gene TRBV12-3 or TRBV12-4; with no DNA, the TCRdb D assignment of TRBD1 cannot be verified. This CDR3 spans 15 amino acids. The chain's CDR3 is CASRSDRSSTDTQYF.

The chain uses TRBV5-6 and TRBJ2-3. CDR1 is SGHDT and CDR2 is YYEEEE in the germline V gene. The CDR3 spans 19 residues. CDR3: CASSLEATRRFSGTDTQYF.

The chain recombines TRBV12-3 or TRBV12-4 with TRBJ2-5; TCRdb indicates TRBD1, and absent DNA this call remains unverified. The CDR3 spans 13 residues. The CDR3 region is CASSDPRRETQYF.

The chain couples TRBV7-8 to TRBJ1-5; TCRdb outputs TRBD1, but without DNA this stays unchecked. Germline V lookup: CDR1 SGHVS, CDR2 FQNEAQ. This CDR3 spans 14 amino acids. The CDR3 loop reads CASSSWTDNQPQHF.

The CDR3 spells CASSPDGRNQETQYF. The rearrangement joins TRBV7-2 to TRBJ2-5. The CDR3 loop spans 15 amino acids. The germline CDR1 and CDR2 sequences are SGHTA and FQGNSA.

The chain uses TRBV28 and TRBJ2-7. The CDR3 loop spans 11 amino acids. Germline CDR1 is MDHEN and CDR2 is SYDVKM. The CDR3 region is CASSANKGQYF.

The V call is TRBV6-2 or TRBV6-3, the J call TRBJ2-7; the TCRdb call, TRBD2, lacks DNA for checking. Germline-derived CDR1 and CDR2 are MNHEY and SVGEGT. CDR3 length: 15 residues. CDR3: CASSRSGESPLEQYF.

The CDR3 here is CASSFSRGEAFF. The rearrangement uses TRBV27 and TRBJ1-1; TCRdb returns TRBD1, unconfirmable since there is no DNA. This CDR3 region has 12 residues. Germline CDR1 MNHEY, CDR2 SMNVEV (reference sequence).

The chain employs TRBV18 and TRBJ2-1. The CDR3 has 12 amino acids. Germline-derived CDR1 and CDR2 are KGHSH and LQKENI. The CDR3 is CASSPTGSEQFF.

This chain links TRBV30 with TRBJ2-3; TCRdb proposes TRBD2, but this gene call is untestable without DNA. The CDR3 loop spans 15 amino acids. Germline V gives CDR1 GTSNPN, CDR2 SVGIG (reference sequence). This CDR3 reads CAWSATSLRSDTQYF.

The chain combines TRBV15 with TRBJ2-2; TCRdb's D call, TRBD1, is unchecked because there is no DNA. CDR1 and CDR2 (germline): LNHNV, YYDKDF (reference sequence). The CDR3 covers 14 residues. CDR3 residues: CATSGRQGSGELFF.

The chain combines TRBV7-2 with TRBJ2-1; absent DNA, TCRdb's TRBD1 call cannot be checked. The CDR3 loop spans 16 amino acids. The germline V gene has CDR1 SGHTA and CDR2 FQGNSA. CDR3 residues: CASSYEGGQVWDEQFF.

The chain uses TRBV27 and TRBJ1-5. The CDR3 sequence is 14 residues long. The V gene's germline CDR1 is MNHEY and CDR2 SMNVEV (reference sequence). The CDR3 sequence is CASSFEGHRQPQHF.

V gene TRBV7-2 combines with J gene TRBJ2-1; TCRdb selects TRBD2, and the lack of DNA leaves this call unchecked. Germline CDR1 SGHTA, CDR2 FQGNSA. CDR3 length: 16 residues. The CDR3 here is CASTNVGLVFRDEQFF.

This chain's CDR3 is CASSWRTSGSSEDTQYF. The chain carries TRBV5-1 and TRBJ2-3; TCRdb indicates TRBD2, and absent DNA this call remains unverified. Germline CDR1 SGHRS, CDR2 YFSETQ. This CDR3 comprises 17 residues.

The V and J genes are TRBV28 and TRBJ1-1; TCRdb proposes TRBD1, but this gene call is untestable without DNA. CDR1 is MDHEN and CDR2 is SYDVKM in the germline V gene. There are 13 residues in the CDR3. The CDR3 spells CASRVTPLGEAFF. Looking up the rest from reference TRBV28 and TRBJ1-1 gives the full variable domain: DVKVTQSSRYLVKRTGEKVFLECVQDMDHENMFWYRQDPGLGLRLIYFSYDVKMKEKGDIPEGYSVSREKKERFSLILESASTNQTSMYLCASRVTPLGEAFFGQGTRLTVV.

The CDR3 sequence is CASSSGQGNGEKLFF. The chain employs TRBV12-3 or TRBV12-4 and TRBJ1-4; the TCRdb D gene call, TRBD1, has no DNA to confirm it. The CDR3 has 15 residues.

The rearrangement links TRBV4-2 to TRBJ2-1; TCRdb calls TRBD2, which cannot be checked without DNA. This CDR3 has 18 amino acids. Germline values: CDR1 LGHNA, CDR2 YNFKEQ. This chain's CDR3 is CASSQDAGSSGRWVEQFF.

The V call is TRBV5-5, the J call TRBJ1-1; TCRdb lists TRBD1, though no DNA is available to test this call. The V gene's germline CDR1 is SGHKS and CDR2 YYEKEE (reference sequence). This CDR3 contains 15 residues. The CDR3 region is CASSTHRGLGTEAFF. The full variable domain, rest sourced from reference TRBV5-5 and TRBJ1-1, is DAGVTQSPTHLIKTRGQQVTLRCSPISGHKSVSWYQQVLGQGPQFIFQYYEKEERGRGNFPDRFSARQFPNYSSELNVNALLLGDSALYLCASSTHRGLGTEAFFGQGTRLTVV.

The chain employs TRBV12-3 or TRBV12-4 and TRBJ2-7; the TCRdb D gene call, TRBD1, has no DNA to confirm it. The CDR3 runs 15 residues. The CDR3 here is CASSLKGGQTYEQYF.

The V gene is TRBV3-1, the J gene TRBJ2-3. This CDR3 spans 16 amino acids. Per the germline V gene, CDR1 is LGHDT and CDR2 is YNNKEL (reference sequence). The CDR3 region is CASSQEVGSITDTQYF.

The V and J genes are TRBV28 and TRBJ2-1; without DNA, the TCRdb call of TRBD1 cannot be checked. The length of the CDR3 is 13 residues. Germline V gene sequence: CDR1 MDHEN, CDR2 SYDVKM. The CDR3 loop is CASRGQLRTEQFF.

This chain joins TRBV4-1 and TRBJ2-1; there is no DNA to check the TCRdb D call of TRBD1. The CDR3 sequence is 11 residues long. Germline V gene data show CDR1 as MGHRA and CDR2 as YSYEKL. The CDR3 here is CASSQEGVQFF.